A selection of T cell receptor beta chains follows, all from one sample in a study of blood T cell repertoires in COVID-19. TCRdb keeps only in-frame clones here, not all; method: immunoSEQ multiplex PCR. The sample yields about 130,000 clones, about 80% seen once. The sequenced sample was PBMCs or T cells enriched from blood (not recorded which). Receptors originate from a man between 35 and 55 years old with acute COVID-19. CDR3s include the opening cysteine and the closing phenylalanine or tryptophan. The D gene is left open where the match is weak. The size field is filled for only some rows; it gives once, few, many or a size class.

DNA,CDR3,size,D,J,V
TGTGCCAGCAGGGGGACAGGAGAGACCCAGTACTTC,CASRGTGETQYF,NA,TRBD1,TRBJ2-5,TRBV12-3/TRBV12-4
TGTGCCAGCTCACGTTGGGACACTGGAGATACGCAGTATTTT,CASSRWDTGDTQYF,NA,NA,TRBJ2-3,TRBV18
TGTGCCAGCAGACAGGGGCCCAACGTAGAGGGCTACACCTTC,CASRQGPNVEGYTF,once,TRBD1,TRBJ1-2,TRBV19
TGTGCCAGCAGCCAAGAGGGGGGACGGCCGAACACTGAAGCTTTCTTT,CASSQEGGRPNTEAFF,NA,NA,TRBJ1-1,TRBV14
TGTGCCAGCAGCGTAGGGGGAGCGACCGAGCAGTACTTC,CASSVGGATEQYF,NA,NA,TRBJ2-7,TRBV9
TGTGCCAGCATCTCCCGGACTGATGGAAACACCATATATTTT,CASISRTDGNTIYF,NA,NA,TRBJ1-3,TRBV6-5
TGTGCCAGTAGTATAGAATCCAGCGGGGACCACAATGAGCAGTTCTTC,CASSIESSGDHNEQFF,NA,TRBD2,TRBJ2-1,TRBV19
TGTGCCAGCAACCAGGGGGTCGGAAACACCATATATTTT,CASNQGVGNTIYF,NA,TRBD1,TRBJ1-3,TRBV6-6
TGTGCCAGTACAACCGGAGCGGAAATAGAGACCCAGTACTTC,CASTTGAEIETQYF,few,NA,TRBJ2-5,TRBV19
TGTGCCAGTTCCGCGCAGGGGGGATTAAATAATTCACCCCTCCACTTT,CASSAQGGLNNSPLHF,NA,TRBD1,TRBJ1-6,TRBV19
TGTGCCAGTTCGGGGTCATTGAACACTGAAGCTTTCTTT,CASSGSLNTEAFF,NA,NA,TRBJ1-1,TRBV9
TGTGCCAGTAGTATTAGAGCAGCGGGAGGTTACAATGAGCAGTTCTTC,CASSIRAAGGYNEQFF,NA,TRBD2,TRBJ2-1,TRBV19
TGTGCCAGCAGTTCGTCTGCGGGGGTGAACACCGGGGAGCTGTTTTTT,CASSSSAGVNTGELFF,NA,TRBD2,TRBJ2-2,TRBV6-4
TGTGCCAGCAGCTTGTGGCAGGGGAATCAGCCCCAGCATTTT,CASSLWQGNQPQHF,once,NA,TRBJ1-5,TRBV5-5
TGCGCCAGCAGGGAGTACAGGGATAACACTGAAGCTTTCTTT,CASREYRDNTEAFF,NA,NA,TRBJ1-1,TRBV5-1
TGTGCCAGCAGCTTAAGAGGGAACCATTCACCCCTCCACTTT,CASSLRGNHSPLHF,NA,NA,TRBJ1-6,TRBV7-9
TGCGCCAGCAGGGGGACACTGAACTCCTACGAGCAGTACTTC,CASRGTLNSYEQYF,NA,NA,TRBJ2-7,TRBV5-1
TGTGCCAGCAGCCCACGGACAGGCGAGAGCGGTAACTCCTACGAGCAGTACTTC,CASSPRTGESGNSYEQYF,NA,TRBD1,TRBJ2-7,TRBV13
TGTGCTAGCAGCCAATCTAGCGGGGGGAACAATGAGCAGTTCTTC,CASSQSSGGNNEQFF,NA,TRBD2,TRBJ2-1,TRBV7-7
TGTGCCAGCAGCCAAGGTCCGGGACAGGGGTACGAGCAGTACTTC,CASSQGPGQGYEQYF,NA,TRBD1,TRBJ2-7,TRBV3-1/TRBV3-2
TGTGCGTGGACAGGGGAAGGTGAAGCTTTCTTT,CAWTGEGEAFF,NA,TRBD1,TRBJ1-1,TRBV30
TGTGCCAGCTTCCGGGGATATCAGCCCCAGCATTTT,CASFRGYQPQHF,NA,NA,TRBJ1-5,TRBV28
TGTGCCAGCAGCCAACGGGAGGGGGGGTACGAGCAGTACTTC,CASSQREGGYEQYF,NA,TRBD2,TRBJ2-7,TRBV4-2
TGTGCCAGCAGCTTAAATAAGGGGCGGAACACCGGGGAGCTGTTTTTT,CASSLNKGRNTGELFF,NA,NA,TRBJ2-2,TRBV7-3
TGTGCCTGGAGGGGGGGACGGTTATCGGTTGGCTACACCTTC,CAWRGGRLSVGYTF,NA,NA,TRBJ1-2,TRBV30
TGCAGCGTTGAATGGGGAGGCTCTAACTATGGCTACACCTTC,CSVEWGGSNYGYTF,NA,NA,TRBJ1-2,TRBV29-1
TGTGCCAGTAGTATAGGGGGCCTTTACTACGAGCAGTACTTC,CASSIGGLYYEQYF,NA,NA,TRBJ2-7,TRBV19
TGTGCCAGCAACCTAGCGGGAAACAATGAGCAGTTCTTC,CASNLAGNNEQFF,NA,TRBD2,TRBJ2-1,TRBV2
TGCGCCAGCACTGTAAGGCCCAGGGTCGGCGAGACCCAGTACTTC,CASTVRPRVGETQYF,NA,NA,TRBJ2-5,TRBV23-1
TGTGCCAGCAGTACGGCGGGGCGTGAGCAGTTCTTC,CASSTAGREQFF,NA,NA,TRBJ2-1,TRBV6-5
TGTGCCAGCAGCGTCCGGGTGTTTTTCGAGCAGTACTTC,CASSVRVFFEQYF,NA,NA,TRBJ2-7,TRBV9
TGTGCCAGCAGGCCCACAGGGGGGGGAAATGAAAAACTGTTTTTT,CASRPTGGGNEKLFF,once,TRBD1,TRBJ1-4,TRBV7-9
TGCACCAGCAGCCCTAGAGACAGTCTTGCTAACTATGGCTACACCTTC,CTSSPRDSLANYGYTF,few,NA,TRBJ1-2,TRBV1